Listed below are T cell receptor beta chains from one sample, sequenced in a study of blood T cells in healthy people across ages. MiXCR was run by TCRdb on the 5' RACE reads, yielding one entry per CDR3 protein. The sample holds approximately 810,000 distinct CDR3 sequences, about 36% seen once. The sequencing input was blood. The receptors stem from a man aged 18 to 30 in good health. Both conserved end residues are trimmed from each CDR3.

TRBV5-1,ASSTIDSGSGDTQY
TRBV4-3,ASSQDPAGPNTGELF
TRBV7-9,ASSLGGVREKLF
TRBV5-6,ASSVLTRVSYEQY
TRBV12-3/TRBV12-4,ASSLLSPRGQF
TRBV2,ASMGQGNSPLH
TRBV2,ASRKGDSTNEKLF
TRBV4-1,ASSEAKAGGHETQY
TRBV30,AWSYLAGGYNEQF
TRBV20-1,SASSGFGTNYGYT
TRBV6-1,ASRVTGFQETQY
TRBV7-8,ASSSYGGSTNTGELF
TRBV4-1,ASSQELARRNEQF
TRBV7-2,ASSFSTGMNTEAF
TRBV7-2,ASSLDSAGANALT
TRBV20-1,SAAPSGGVDYNEQY
TRBV7-6,ASSGDRATGELF
TRBV13,ASSLGVVLSTDTQY
TRBV6-4,ASSPTGGGYGNEQF
TRBV4-2,ASSQGRGIGEAF
TRBV12-3/TRBV12-4,ASRHPPGLDDDEQY
TRBV28,ASSLVGPGSYGYT
TRBV5-6,ASSFGGESTEAF
TRBV13,ASSPRERPYNEQF
TRBV29-1,SAYAGNEQF
TRBV5-5,ASSLSTRGNEQF
TRBV12-3/TRBV12-4,ASSRTLGTGELF
TRBV20-1,SARKVETYEQY
TRBV29-1,SVGRGKGDTEAF
TRBV20-1,SAARQGARGYT